The clone carrying this T cell receptor (beta chain) was observed a few times. These data are taken from a study of early T cells in non-severe SARS-CoV-2 infection. Per germline, CDR1 DFQATT and CDR2 SNEGSKA (reference sequence). The CDR3 has 14 residues. V lost 3 bases and J 4 bases, leaving 12 bases between the germline ends. TCRdb reanalysed the 5' RACE reads using MiXCR and keeps one entry per CDR3 protein. The sample consists of about 53,000 distinct CDR3 sequences, roughly an eighth of them appearing once. This receptor was obtained from an adult who was a healthcare worker with PCR-confirmed SARS-CoV-2 infection or an uninfected control (not recorded which). This specimen consisted of whole blood, obtained at baseline. The chain links TRBV20-1 to TRBJ2-2; either TRBD1 or TRBD2 may supply D (6 bases each). In DNA, the CDR3 is TGCAGTGCTAGTAGGGGGGAGAGCACCGGGGAGCTGTTTTTT. Its translation is CSASRGESTGELFF.